Described below is a single TCR beta chain sequence and its context. This clonotype was counted a single time. Its antigen has not been determined. No much larger clone is present one base from it, and per-base qualities are unavailable. Weak support is all one read offers. The sample belongs to a study of T cell repertoires in cytomegalovirus infection (dated 2019 in TCRdb). Study-level background: Donor HLA type was relevant to the analysis, because carriage of CMV infection together with the matching HLA type was indicated by public TCR beta signatures. The research as a whole found: The ex vivo response was dominated by HLA-C-restricted CMV-specific TCR beta clonotypes, and the single most frequent clonotype in two of eight donors was supplied by these HLA-C-restricted clonotypes. In both this cohort and an independent cohort of 350 to 400 donors, the cumulative frequency of public TCR beta family members distinguished carriers of CMV infection plus the relevant HLA type.

V and J are truncated by 2 bases and 6 bases respectively, leaving an intervening sequence of 8 bases. Per the germline V gene, SGHDT is the CDR1 and YYEEEE is the CDR2. From cysteine to phenylalanine, the CDR3 is 12 amino acids long. Kept here is only the CDR3 DNA, which spans 36 bases and is read in frame from base 1. For sequencing, an Illumina HiSeq 1500 was employed. TCRdb reran the public reads through fastp at Q25 and MiXCR, keeping productive beta chains. Each entry merges the rows of one CDR3 protein and shows their most common DNA and genes. Within this sample are about 530,000 distinct CDR3 sequences, with more than 20% of them counted one time only. The leading ten clones occupy about 13% of the sample.

Sample: PBMCs. The TCR sequence derives from a human donor in good health (CMV status not recorded). Some clones in this sample may be carry-over from other donors' samples. Here the chain combines TRBV5-6 and TRBJ1-1, with the D gene not clear enough to name. The sequenced DNA: TGTGCCAGCAGCTTTGGTAGGGCTGAAGCTTTCTTT. It encodes CASSFGRAEAFF.